These T cell receptor beta chains were read from a single sample in a study of identifying expanded T cells in peripheral blood. Clones were sequenced by immunoSEQ multiplex PCR, and TCRdb holds only the in-frame ones, with some missing. The table lists approximately 110,000 clones, roughly 89% of them singletons, with roughly 15% in the top ten. The sample taken for sequencing was blood. The receptors stem from a person between 18 and 69 years old in good health. Each CDR3 is given with its conserved first and last residue. Fields, in order: clone size, V gene, J gene, CDR3 length, D gene, CDR3 DNA, CDR3 protein. D genes are given only for firm matches. Size values are once, few and many counts, or a class for expanded clones, and some rows have none.

>few|TRBV10-1|TRBJ2-7|12|NA
TGCGCCAGCAGTGAAGGCCCCGAAGCGCAGTACTTC
CASSEGPEAQYF
>NA|TRBV4-3|TRBJ1-2|12|NA
TGCGCCAGCAGCCAAGATACAGCGGGTCCTACCTTC
CASSQDTAGPTF
>NA|TRBV11-2|TRBJ2-5|14|NA
TGTGCCAGCAGCTCCCCTCAGGTACAAGAGACCCAGTACTTC
CASSSPQVQETQYF
>NA|TRBV9|TRBJ2-2|13|NA
TGTGCCAGCAGCGTAGGGTCGACCGGGGAGCTGTTTTTT
CASSVGSTGELFF
>NA|TRBV20-1|TRBJ2-5|11|NA
TGCAGTGCTAGGAGACCGGGATTACAGTACTTC
CSARRPGLQYF
>NA|TRBV28|TRBJ1-1|18|TRBD1
TGTGCCAGCAGTTTAAACTCGAGGGGGACAGGGGGTAGGACTGAAGCTTTCTTT
CASSLNSRGTGGRTEAFF
>NA|TRBV9|TRBJ2-3|13|NA
TGTGCCAGCAGCGTAGTCGGTTTGGATACGCAGTATTTT
CASSVVGLDTQYF
>NA|TRBV12-5|TRBJ1-1|17|TRBD1
TGTGCTAGTGGTTTACCCCGGACAGGGGGGGAGGACACTGAAGCTTTCTTT
CASGLPRTGGEDTEAFF
>few|TRBV9|TRBJ2-1|15|TRBD1
TGTGCCAGCAGCGTAGGGGACAGGGGAAGCAATGAGCAGTTCTTC
CASSVGDRGSNEQFF
>NA|TRBV18|TRBJ1-1|13|NA
TGTGCCAGCTCTCAAAACGGGCCCACTGAAGCTTTCTTT
CASSQNGPTEAFF
>NA|TRBV18|TRBJ2-1|14|NA
TGTGCCAGCTCATCGTCCGGGACCAACAATGAGCAGTTCTTC
CASSSSGTNNEQFF
>NA|TRBV27|TRBJ2-7|16|TRBD2
TGTGCCAGCAGTTTCTTAGCGGGGGGGCCATCCCACGAGCAGTACTTC
CASSFLAGGPSHEQYF
>NA|TRBV2|TRBJ2-5|15|TRBD2
TGTGCCAGCAGTGCGACTAGCGGGGGTACGGAGACCCAGTACTTC
CASSATSGGTETQYF
>NA|TRBV6-5|TRBJ2-5|15|NA
TGTGCCAGCAGCCCTATTTTGAGCGCCCAAGAGACCCAGTACTTC
CASSPILSAQETQYF
>NA|TRBV27|TRBJ2-1|16|TRBD2
TGTGCCAGCAGCAGACACTCGGGGGGGCGGTCTAATGAGCAGTTCTTC
CASSRHSGGRSNEQFF
>NA|TRBV7-9|TRBJ2-3|15|TRBD2
TGTGCCAGCAGCTCTAGCGGGGGGGCCACAGATACGCAGTATTTT
CASSSSGGATDTQYF
>NA|TRBV5-1|TRBJ2-5|14|NA
TGCGCCAGCAGTATTACCGGGGACCAAGAGACCCAGTACTTC
CASSITGDQETQYF
>NA|TRBV19|TRBJ2-6|15|NA
TGTGCCAGTAGTATCGGGAGCTCTGGGGCCAACGTCCTGACTTTC
CASSIGSSGANVLTF
>NA|TRBV5-1|TRBJ1-3|16|NA
TGCGCCAGCAGCTCCACTCCAGGGAGTCCTGGAAACACCATATATTTT
CASSSTPGSPGNTIYF
>medium-sized|TRBV6-4|TRBJ2-3|16|TRBD2
TGTGCCAGCAGTGAGACTAGCGGGGAGAGCACAGATACGCAGTATTTT
CASSETSGESTDTQYF
>NA|TRBV6-5|TRBJ2-1|14|TRBD2
TGTGCCAGCACATTTAGCGGGGGGGCCGATGAGCAGTTCTTC
CASTFSGGADEQFF
>NA|TRBV6-5|TRBJ2-7|13|TRBD2
TGTGCCACGTTCCCGGCTAGCGGGGCCGAGCAGTACTTC
CATFPASGAEQYF
>NA|TRBV2|TRBJ2-7|14|NA
TGTGCCAGCAGTGAATGGGCCGGAGCCTACGAGCAGTACTTC
CASSEWAGAYEQYF
>NA|TRBV5-6|TRBJ2-3|11|NA
TGTGCCAGCACCGCGGGAGATACGCAGTATTTT
CASTAGDTQYF
>NA|TRBV28|TRBJ1-3|16|TRBD1
TGTGCCAGCAGTCCCCATCTGACAGGGGGTCGAAACGCCATATATTTT
CASSPHLTGGRNAIYF
>NA|TRBV18|TRBJ2-2|12|NA
TGTGCCAGCTCGCAACGGACCGGGGAGCTGTTTTTT
CASSQRTGELFF
>NA|TRBV7-6|TRBJ1-3|18|TRBD1
TGTGCCAGCAGCTTAGGGGGACAGGGCCACAGCTCTGGAAACACCATATATTTT
CASSLGGQGHSSGNTIYF
>NA|TRBV19|TRBJ1-4|15|NA
TGTGCCAGTAGGACGGGGGATGCAACTAATGAAAAACTGTTTTTT
CASRTGDATNEKLFF
>once|TRBV11-2|TRBJ2-7|15|TRBD2
TGTGCCAGCAGCCCAACTAGCGGGGGGGCCGCAGAGCAGTACTTC
CASSPTSGGAAEQYF
>NA|TRBV6-5|TRBJ2-1|14|TRBD1
TGTGCCAGCACTGGACAGGGAGGCCACAATGAGCAGTTCTTC
CASTGQGGHNEQFF
>NA|TRBV19|TRBJ2-3|15|NA
TGTGCCAGTAGTGGGGCGGGTGCTAGCACAGATACGCAGTATTTT
CASSGAGASTDTQYF
>NA|TRBV2|TRBJ2-4|17|NA
TGTGCCAGCAGTTTTTCGGGACCCTCGGGAGCCAAAAACATTCAGTACTTC
CASSFSGPSGAKNIQYF